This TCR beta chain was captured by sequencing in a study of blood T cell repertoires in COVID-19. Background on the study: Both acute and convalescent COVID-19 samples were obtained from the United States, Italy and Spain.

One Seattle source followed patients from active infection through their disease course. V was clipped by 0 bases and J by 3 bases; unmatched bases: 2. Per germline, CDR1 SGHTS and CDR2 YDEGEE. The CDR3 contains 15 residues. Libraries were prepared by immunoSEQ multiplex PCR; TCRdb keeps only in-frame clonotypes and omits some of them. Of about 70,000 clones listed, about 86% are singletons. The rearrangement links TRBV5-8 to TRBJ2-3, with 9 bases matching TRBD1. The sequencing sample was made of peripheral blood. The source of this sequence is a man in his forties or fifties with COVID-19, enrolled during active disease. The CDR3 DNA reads TGTGCCAGCAGCTTGGGGGGACAGGGTACAGATACGCAGTATTTT. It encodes CASSLGGQGTDTQYF.